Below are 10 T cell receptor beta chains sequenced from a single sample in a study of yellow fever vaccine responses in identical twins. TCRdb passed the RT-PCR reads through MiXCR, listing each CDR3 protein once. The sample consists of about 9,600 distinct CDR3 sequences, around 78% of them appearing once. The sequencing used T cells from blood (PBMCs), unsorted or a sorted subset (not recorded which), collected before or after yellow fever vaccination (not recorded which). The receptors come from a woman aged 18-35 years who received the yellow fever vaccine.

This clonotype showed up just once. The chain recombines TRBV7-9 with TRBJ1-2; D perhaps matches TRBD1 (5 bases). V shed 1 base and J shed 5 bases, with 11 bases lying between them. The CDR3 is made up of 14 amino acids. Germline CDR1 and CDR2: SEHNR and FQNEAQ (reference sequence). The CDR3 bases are TGTGCCAGCAGCTTAGTCGGTGGGGGATATGGCTACACCTTC. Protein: CASSLVGGGYGYTF.

In nucleotides, the CDR3 is TGCAGCGTTGGTGTAGGGCAGGTCACAGATACGCAGTATTTT. Encoded protein: CSVGVGQVTDTQYF. V usage is TRBV29-1 and J usage is TRBJ2-3; D gene ambiguous. This CDR3 region has 14 residues. Trimming removed 4 bases at V and 2 bases at J, with 13 bases between. Germline V CDR1 and CDR2: SQVTM, ANQGSEA.

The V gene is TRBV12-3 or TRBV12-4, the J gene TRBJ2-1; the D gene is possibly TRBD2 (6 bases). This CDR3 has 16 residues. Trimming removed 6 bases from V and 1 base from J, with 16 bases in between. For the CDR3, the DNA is TGTGCCAGCAGAACAATTTCCGGGAGTTCCTACAATGAGCAGTTCTTC. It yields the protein CASRTISGSSYNEQFF.

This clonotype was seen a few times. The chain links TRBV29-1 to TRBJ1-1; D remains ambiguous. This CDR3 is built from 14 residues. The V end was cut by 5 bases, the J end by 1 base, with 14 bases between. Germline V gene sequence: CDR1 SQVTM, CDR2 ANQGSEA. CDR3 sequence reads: CSVSWGTKNTEAFF. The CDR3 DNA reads TGCAGCGTTTCTTGGGGTACGAAGAACACTGAAGCTTTCTTT.

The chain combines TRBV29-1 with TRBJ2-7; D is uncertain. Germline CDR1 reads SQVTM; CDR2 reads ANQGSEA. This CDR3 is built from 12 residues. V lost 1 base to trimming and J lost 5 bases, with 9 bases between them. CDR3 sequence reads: CSVEVVADEQYF. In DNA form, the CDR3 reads TGCAGCGTTGAAGTAGTTGCGGACGAGCAGTACTTC.

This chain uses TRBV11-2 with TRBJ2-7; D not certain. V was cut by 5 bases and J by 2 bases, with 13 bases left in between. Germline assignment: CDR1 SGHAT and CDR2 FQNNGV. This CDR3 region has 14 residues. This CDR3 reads CASSNENPPYEQYF. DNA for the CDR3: TGTGCCAGCAGCAATGAAAACCCCCCCTACGAGCAGTACTTC.

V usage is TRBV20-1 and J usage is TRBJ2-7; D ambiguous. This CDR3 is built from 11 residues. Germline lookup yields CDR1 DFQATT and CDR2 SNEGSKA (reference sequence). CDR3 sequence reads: CSAREKGEQYV. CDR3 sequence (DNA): TGCAGTGCTCGAGAAAAGGGCGAGCAGTACGTC.

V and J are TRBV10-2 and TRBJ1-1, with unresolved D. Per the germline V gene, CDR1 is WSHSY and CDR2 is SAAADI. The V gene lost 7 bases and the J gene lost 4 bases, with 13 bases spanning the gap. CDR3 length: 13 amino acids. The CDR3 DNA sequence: TGCGCCAGCAAGGTGCAGGAGAGCACTGAAGCTTTCTTT. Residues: CASKVQESTEAFF.

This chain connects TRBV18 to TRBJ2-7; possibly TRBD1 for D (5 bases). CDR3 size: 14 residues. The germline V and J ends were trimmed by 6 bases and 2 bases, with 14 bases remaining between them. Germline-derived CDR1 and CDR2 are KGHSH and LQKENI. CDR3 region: CASSPSGQAYEQYV. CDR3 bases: TGTGCCAGCTCCCCTAGTGGACAAGCCTACGAGCAGTACGTC.

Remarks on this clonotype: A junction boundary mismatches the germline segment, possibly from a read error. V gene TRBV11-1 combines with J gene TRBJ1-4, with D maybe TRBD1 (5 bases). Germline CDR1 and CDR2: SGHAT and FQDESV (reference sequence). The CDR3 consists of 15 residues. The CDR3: CASSQAGGRNGKLFF. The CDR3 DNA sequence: TGTGCCAGCAGTCAGGCGGGGGGGAGAAATGGAAAACTGTTTTTT.